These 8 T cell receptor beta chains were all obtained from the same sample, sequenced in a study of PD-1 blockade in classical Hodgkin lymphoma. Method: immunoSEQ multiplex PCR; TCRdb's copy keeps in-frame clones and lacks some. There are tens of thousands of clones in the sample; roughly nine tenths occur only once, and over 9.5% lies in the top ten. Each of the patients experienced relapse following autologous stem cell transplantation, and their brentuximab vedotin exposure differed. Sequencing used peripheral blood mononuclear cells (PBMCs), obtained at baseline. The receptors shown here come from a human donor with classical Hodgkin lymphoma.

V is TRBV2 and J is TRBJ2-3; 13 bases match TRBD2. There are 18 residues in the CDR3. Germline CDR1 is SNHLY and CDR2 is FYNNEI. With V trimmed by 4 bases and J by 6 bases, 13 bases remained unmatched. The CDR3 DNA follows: TGTGCCAGCAGTGCAGCGGACGGACTAGCGGGAGTTGGTGATACGCAGTATTTT. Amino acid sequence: CASSAADGLAGVGDTQYF.

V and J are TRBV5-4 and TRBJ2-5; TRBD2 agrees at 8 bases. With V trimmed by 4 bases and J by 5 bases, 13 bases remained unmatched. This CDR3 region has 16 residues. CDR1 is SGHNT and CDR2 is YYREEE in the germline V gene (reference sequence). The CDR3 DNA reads TGTGCCAGCAGCACAATTGGACTAGCCGGATGGGAGACCCAGTACTTC. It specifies CASSTIGLAGWETQYF.

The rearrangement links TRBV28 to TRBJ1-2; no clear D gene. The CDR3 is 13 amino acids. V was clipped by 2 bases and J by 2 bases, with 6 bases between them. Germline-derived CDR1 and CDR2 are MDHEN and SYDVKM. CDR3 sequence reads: CASSLQENYGYTF. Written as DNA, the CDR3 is TGTGCCAGCAGTTTACAGGAGAACTATGGCTACACCTTC.

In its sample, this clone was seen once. In DNA, the CDR3 is TGTGCCAGCAGCCGCGAAGGGACACCCTACGAGCAGTACTTC. It is translated as CASSREGTPYEQYF. The chain combines TRBV4-2 with TRBJ2-7, with D possibly matching TRBD1 (6 bases). The germline CDR1 and CDR2 sequences are LGHNA and YNFKEQ. The length of the CDR3 is 14 residues. Trimming shortened V by 4 bases and J by 2 bases, and 12 bases separated the two germline ends.

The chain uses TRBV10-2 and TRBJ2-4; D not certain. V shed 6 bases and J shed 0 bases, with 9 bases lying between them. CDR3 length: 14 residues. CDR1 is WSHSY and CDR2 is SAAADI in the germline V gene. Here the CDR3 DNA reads TGCGCCAGCAGAGACTTAATAGCCAAAAACATTCAGTACTTC. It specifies CASRDLIAKNIQYF.

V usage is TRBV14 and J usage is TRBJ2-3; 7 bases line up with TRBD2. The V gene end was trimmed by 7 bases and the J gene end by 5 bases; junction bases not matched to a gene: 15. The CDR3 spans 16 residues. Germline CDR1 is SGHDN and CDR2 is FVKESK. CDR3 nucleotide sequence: TGTGCCAGCACCTTCATCCAGCGGGACGTGGAAGATACGCAGTATTTT. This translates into CASTFIQRDVEDTQYF.

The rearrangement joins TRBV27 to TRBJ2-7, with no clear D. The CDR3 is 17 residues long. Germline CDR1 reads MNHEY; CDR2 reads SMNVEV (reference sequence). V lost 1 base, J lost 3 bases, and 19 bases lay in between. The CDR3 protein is CASSLYGGRPEGYEQYF. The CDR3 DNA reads TGTGCCAGCAGTTTATATGGTGGCCGGCCCGAAGGCTACGAGCAGTACTTC.

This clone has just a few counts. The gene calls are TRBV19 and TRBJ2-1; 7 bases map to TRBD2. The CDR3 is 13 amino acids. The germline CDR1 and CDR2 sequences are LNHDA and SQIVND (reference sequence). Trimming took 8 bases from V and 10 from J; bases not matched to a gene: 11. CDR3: CASRPAGVKEQFF. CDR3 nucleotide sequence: TGTGCCAGTCGACCGGCGGGGGTTAAGGAGCAGTTCTTC.